A selection of T cell receptor beta chains follows, all from one sample in a study of T cells after posttransplantation cyclophosphamide. Data came from immunoSEQ multiplex PCR; TCRdb stores just in-frame clones and leaves some out. The table has 15,000 to 20,000 clones, approximately 81% seen once. Here the sequenced sample was PBMCs, taken 430 to 450 days after allogeneic stem cell transplant with calcineurin inhibitor and methotrexate. These receptors were collected from a male patient aged 25-45 years who received an allogeneic stem cell transplant from an unrelated donor, was CMV-positive, and had acute and chronic GVHD. Some T cells could come from the graft donor. Both conserved end residues are part of each CDR3. The order of the fields is CDR3 protein, CDR3 DNA, CDR3 length, clone size, J gene, D gene, V gene. A D gene is named only where the DNA matches it firmly. Expanded clones get a size class; other rows say once, few or many, or leave the size out.

CASSLGPSGLDTEAFF | TGTGCCAGCAGCTTAGGGCCGTCGGGGTTGGACACTGAAGCTTTCTTT | 16 | . | TRBJ1-1 | . | TRBV7-2
CASSHSGTGETYEQYF | TGCGCCAGCAGCCACTCAGGGACAGGGGAAACCTACGAGCAGTACTTC | 16 | . | TRBJ2-7 | TRBD1 | TRBV5-4
CASSQGQGTGKGSPLHF | TGCGCCAGCAGCCAAGGACAGGGGACAGGGAAAGGTTCACCCCTCCACTTT | 17 | . | TRBJ1-6 | TRBD1 | TRBV5-1
CASSPDGGPSGGNFYEQYF | TGTGCCAGCAGCCCCGATGGGGGGCCTAGCGGGGGGAATTTCTACGAGCAGTACTTC | 19 | . | TRBJ2-7 | TRBD2 | TRBV11-1
CASSQQQETQYF | TGCGCCAGCAGCCAACAGCAAGAGACCCAGTACTTC | 12 | . | TRBJ2-5 | . | TRBV4-3
CASSWDRDGIEAFF | TGTGCCAGTTCGTGGGACAGGGATGGTATTGAAGCTTTCTTT | 14 | few | TRBJ1-1 | TRBD1 | TRBV19
CASSRWTGSSGNTIYF | TGCGCCAGCAGCCGATGGACAGGGTCCTCTGGAAACACCATATATTTT | 16 | . | TRBJ1-3 | TRBD1 | TRBV5-1
CASSQVRRGGHPGELFF | TGTGCCAGCAGCCAAGTTCGGCGGGGGGGCCATCCCGGGGAGCTGTTTTTT | 17 | . | TRBJ2-2 | TRBD2 | TRBV14
CASSQTGGGGYTF | TGTGCCAGCAGCCAGACAGGGGGGGGTGGCTACACCTTC | 13 | once | TRBJ1-2 | TRBD1 | TRBV5-4
CASSPQRGTYGYTF | TGTGCCAGCAGCCCACAGCGGGGGACCTATGGCTACACCTTC | 14 | . | TRBJ1-2 | . | TRBV14
CASRQGQGQANVLTF | TGTGCCAGCAGACAGGGACAGGGGCAGGCCAACGTCCTGACTTTC | 15 | . | TRBJ2-6 | TRBD1 | TRBV6-5
CASSVPGGLLYNEQFF | TGTGCCAGCAGCGTCCCCGGGGGGCTTCTCTACAATGAGCAGTTCTTC | 16 | once | TRBJ2-1 | . | TRBV7-2
CASSQRTGTVNTGELFF | TGTGCCAGCAGCCAAAGAACCGGGACAGTGAACACCGGGGAGCTGTTTTTT | 17 | once | TRBJ2-2 | TRBD1 | TRBV11-1
CSVPHDSPGEEGRESAQHF | TGCAGCGTCCCCCACGATTCTCCCGGTGAGGAAGGGAGGGAATCAGCCCAGCATTTT | 19 | . | TRBJ1-5 | . | TRBV29-1
CASSSGQGISPLHF | TGTGCCAGTAGTTCCGGACAGGGCATCAGCCCCCTCCACTTT | 14 | few | TRBJ1-6 | TRBD1 | TRBV19
CASNPRGSPPSTDTQYF | TGTGCCAGCAACCCTAGAGGTAGCCCTCCTAGCACAGATACGCAGTATTTT | 17 | . | TRBJ2-3 | . | TRBV9
CSATGGQNTEAFF | TGCAGCGCCACTGGGGGACAGAACACTGAAGCTTTCTTT | 13 | . | TRBJ1-1 | . | TRBV29-1
CASSPEGSEKLFF | TGCGCCAGCAGCCCGGAAGGGAGTGAAAAACTGTTTTTT | 13 | . | TRBJ1-4 | . | TRBV4-3
CSVGTDSYEQYF | TGCAGCGTAGGGACAGACTCCTACGAGCAGTACTTC | 12 | few | TRBJ2-7 | TRBD1 | TRBV29-1
CASSLEGVVNQPQHF | TGTGCCAGCAGCTTAGAAGGGGTGGTCAATCAGCCCCAGCATTTT | 15 | . | TRBJ1-5 | . | TRBV7-2
CASSLESGRVQETQYF | TGCGCCAGCAGCTTGGAAAGCGGGAGGGTACAAGAGACCCAGTACTTC | 16 | . | TRBJ2-5 | TRBD2 | TRBV5-1
CASSTSYNEQFF | TGTGCCAGCAGTACTAGCTACAATGAGCAGTTCTTC | 12 | . | TRBJ2-1 | . | TRBV6-5
CASSAPGLAGGREQFF | TGTGCCAGCAGCGCACCGGGACTAGCGGGGGGGAGGGAGCAGTTCTTC | 16 | . | TRBJ2-1 | TRBD2 | TRBV7-2
CASSFGGTSYNEQFF | TGTGCCAGCAGCTTTGGCGGGACCTCATACAATGAGCAGTTCTTC | 15 | . | TRBJ2-1 | . | TRBV7-9
CASTTGEAFF | TGTGCCAGCACTACCGGTGAAGCTTTCTTT | 10 | . | TRBJ1-1 | . | TRBV2
CASSIHGQGMRTDTQYF | TGTGCCAGCAGCATACACGGACAGGGGATGCGTACAGATACGCAGTATTTT | 17 | . | TRBJ2-3 | TRBD1 | TRBV5-8
CASKPSGTSGGEQYF | TGCGCCAGCAAGCCGAGCGGGACTAGCGGGGGCGAGCAGTACTTC | 15 | . | TRBJ2-7 | TRBD2 | TRBV7-9
CASRTGGPGNTIYF | TGTGCCAGCAGGACAGGGGGCCCTGGAAACACCATATATTTT | 14 | once | TRBJ1-3 | TRBD1 | TRBV5-6
CASSQDFGQGTAAQHF | TGCGCCAGCAGCCAAGATTTCGGACAGGGGACCGCCGCCCAGCATTTT | 16 | . | TRBJ1-5 | TRBD1 | TRBV4-1